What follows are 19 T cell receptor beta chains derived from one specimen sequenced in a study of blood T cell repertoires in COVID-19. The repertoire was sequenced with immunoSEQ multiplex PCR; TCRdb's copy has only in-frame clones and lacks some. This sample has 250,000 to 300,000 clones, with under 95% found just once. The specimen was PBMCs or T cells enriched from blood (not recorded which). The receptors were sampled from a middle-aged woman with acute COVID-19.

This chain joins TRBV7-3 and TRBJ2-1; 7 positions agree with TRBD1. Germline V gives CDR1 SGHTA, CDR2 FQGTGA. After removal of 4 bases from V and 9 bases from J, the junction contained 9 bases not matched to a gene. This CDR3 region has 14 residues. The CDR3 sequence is CASSSRQGAGEQFF. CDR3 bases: TGTGCCAGCAGCTCACGACAGGGAGCTGGTGAGCAGTTCTTC.

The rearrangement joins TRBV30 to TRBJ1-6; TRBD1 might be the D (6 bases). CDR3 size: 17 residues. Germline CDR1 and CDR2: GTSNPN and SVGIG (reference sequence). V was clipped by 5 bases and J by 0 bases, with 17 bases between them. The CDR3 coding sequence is TGTGCCTGGGCCGGGGGGGCAGCGAGCTCCTATAATTCACCCCTCCACTTT. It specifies CAWAGGAASSYNSPLHF.

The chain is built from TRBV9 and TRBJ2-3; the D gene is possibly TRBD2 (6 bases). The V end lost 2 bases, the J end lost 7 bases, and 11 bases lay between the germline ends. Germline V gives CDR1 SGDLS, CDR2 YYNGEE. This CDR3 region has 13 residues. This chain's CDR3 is CASSVAGSNTQYF. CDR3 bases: TGTGCCAGCAGCGTCGCGGGATCGAATACGCAGTATTTT.

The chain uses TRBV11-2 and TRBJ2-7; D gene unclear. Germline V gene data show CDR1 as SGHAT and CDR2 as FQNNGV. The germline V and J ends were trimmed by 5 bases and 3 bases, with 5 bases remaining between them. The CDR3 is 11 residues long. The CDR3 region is CASSANYEQYF. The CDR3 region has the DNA TGTGCCAGCAGCGCTAACTACGAGCAGTACTTC.

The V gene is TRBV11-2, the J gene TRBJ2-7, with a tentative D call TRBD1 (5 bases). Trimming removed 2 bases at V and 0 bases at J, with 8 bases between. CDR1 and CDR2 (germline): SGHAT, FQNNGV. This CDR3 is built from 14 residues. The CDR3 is CASSLIGHSYEQYF. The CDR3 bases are TGTGCCAGCAGCTTAATTGGACACTCCTACGAGCAGTACTTC.

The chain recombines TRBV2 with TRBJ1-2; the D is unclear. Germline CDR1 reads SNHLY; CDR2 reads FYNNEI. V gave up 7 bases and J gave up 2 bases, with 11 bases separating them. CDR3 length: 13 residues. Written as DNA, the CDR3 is TGTGCCAGCAAGCCAGGTGTGAACTATGGCTACACCTTC. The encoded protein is CASKPGVNYGYTF.

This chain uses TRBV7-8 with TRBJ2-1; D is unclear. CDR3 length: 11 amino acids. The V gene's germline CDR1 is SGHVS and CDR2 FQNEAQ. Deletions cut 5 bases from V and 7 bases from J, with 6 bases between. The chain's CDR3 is CASSLLNEQFF. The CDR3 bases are TGTGCCAGCAGCCTACTGAATGAGCAGTTCTTC.

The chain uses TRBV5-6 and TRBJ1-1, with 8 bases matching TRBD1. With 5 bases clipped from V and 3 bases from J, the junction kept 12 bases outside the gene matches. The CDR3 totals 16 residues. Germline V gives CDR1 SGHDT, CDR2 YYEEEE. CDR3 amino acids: CASSIDRGEIHTEAFF. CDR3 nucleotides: TGTGCCAGCAGTATAGACAGGGGAGAGATTCACACTGAAGCTTTCTTT.

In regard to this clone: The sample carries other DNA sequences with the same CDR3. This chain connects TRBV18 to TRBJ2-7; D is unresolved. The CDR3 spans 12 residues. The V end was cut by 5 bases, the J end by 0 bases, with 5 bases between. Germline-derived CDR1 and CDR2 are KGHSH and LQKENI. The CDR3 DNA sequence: TGTGCCAGCTCAACTGACTCCTACGAGCAGTACTTC. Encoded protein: CASSTDSYEQYF. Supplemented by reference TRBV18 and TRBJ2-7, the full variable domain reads NAGVMQNPRHLVRRRGQEARLRCSPMKGHSHVYWYRQLPEEGLKFMVYLQKENIIDESGMPKERFSAEFPKEGPSILRIQQVVRGDSAAYFCASSTDSYEQYFGPGTRLTVT.

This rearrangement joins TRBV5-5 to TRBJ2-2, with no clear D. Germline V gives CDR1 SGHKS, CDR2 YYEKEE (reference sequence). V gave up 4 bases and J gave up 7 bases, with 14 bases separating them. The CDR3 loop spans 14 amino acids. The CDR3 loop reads CASSVDMWVGELFF. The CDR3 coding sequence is TGTGCCAGCAGCGTCGACATGTGGGTCGGGGAGCTGTTTTTT.

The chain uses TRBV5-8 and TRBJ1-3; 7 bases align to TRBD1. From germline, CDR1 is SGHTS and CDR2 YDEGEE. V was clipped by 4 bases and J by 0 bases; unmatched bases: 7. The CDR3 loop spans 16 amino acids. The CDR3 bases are TGTGCCAGCAGCAACAGGGACAGCTACTCTGGAAACACCATATATTTT. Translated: CASSNRDSYSGNTIYF.

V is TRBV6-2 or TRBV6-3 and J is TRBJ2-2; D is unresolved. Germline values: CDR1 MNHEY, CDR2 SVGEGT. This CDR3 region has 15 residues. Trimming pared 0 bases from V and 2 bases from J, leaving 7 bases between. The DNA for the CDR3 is TGTGCCAGCAGTTACTCGAACAAAAACACCGGGGAGCTGTTTTTT. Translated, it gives CASSYSNKNTGELFF.

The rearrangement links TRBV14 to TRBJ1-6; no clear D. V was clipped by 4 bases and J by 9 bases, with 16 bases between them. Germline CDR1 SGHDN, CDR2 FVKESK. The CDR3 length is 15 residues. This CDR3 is CASSPYGWPGSPLHF. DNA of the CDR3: TGTGCCAGCAGCCCCTACGGATGGCCGGGTTCACCCCTCCACTTT.

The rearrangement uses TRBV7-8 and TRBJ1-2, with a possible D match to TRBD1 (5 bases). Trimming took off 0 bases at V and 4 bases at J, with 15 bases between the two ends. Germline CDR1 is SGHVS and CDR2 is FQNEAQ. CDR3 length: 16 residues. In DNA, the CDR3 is TGTGCCAGCAGCTTAGCCGGGGGGAGGGGCGCCTATGGCTACACCTTC. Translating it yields CASSLAGGRGAYGYTF.

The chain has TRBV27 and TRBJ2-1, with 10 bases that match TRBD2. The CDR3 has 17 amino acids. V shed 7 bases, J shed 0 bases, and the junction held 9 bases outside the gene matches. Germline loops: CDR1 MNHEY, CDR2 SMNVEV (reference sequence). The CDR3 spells CASIENSGRLSYNEQFF. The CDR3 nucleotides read TGTGCCAGCATTGAAAATAGCGGGAGGCTCTCCTACAATGAGCAGTTCTTC.

DNA for the CDR3: TGTGCCAGCAGCGCCGCTTTAGGACAGGGAGGGAAGGGCTACACCTTC. It is translated as CASSAALGQGGKGYTF. The V gene is TRBV9, the J gene TRBJ1-2; 8 bases are shared with TRBD1. The CDR3 consists of 16 residues. The germline V gene encodes CDR1 SGDLS and CDR2 YYNGEE. The junction had 15 bases not matched to a gene; V was cut back by 3 bases and J by 8 bases. The entire variable domain, with the rest obtained from reference TRBV9 and TRBJ1-2, is as follows: DSGVTQTPKHLITATGQRVTLRCSPRSGDLSVYWYQQSLDQGLQFLIQYYNGEERAKGNILERFSAQQFPDLHSELNLSSLELGDSALYFCASSAALGQGGKGYTFGSGTRLTVV.

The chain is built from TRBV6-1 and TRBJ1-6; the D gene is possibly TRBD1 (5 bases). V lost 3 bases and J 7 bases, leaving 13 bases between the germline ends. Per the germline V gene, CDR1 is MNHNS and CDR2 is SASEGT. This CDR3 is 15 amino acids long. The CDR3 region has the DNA TGTGCCAGCAGTGACAGGGATCCGAACAATTCACCCCTCCACTTT. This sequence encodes CASSDRDPNNSPLHF.

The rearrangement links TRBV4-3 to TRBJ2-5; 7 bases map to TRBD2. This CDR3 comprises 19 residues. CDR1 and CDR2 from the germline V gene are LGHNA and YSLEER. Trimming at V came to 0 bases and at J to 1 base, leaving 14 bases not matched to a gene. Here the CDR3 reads CASSQEATWGGPPQETQYF. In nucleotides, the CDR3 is TGCGCCAGCAGCCAAGAGGCTACTTGGGGAGGGCCCCCCCAAGAGACCCAGTACTTC.

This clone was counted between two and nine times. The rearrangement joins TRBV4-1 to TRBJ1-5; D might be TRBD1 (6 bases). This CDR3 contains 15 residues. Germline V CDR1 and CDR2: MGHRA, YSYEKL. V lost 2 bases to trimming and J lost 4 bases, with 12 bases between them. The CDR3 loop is CASSQTYQGNQPQHF. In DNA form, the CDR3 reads TGCGCCAGCAGCCAAACCTATCAGGGGAATCAGCCCCAGCATTTT.